This T cell receptor (beta chain) came from a study of radiotherapy plus CTLA-4 blockade in lung cancer. Details on this clone: Antigen: not known.

Findings and limits, study-wide: Subsequent to radiotherapy plus ipilimumab, tumor-derived TCR clones underwent expansion in blood.

The assay was immunoSEQ multiplex PCR, and TCRdb's table has in-frame clones only and misses some. The sample has around 80,000 clones, roughly four fifths seen once. The CDR3 totals 15 residues. Trimming cost V 0 bases and J 4 bases; bases outside gene matches: 6. In germline, CDR1 is SGHDT, CDR2 YYEEEE. The clonotype was recovered from a human donor with non-small cell lung cancer whose response to radiotherapy plus ipilimumab could not be evaluated. Sequences were derived from peripheral blood, sampled from a patient treated with radiotherapy plus ipilimumab. This chain joins TRBV5-6 and TRBJ2-7, with TRBD1 identical over 8 bases. DNA of the CDR3: TGTGCCAGCAGCTTGGCCCAGGGGGCCACGTACGAGCAGTACTTC. This sequence encodes CASSLAQGATYEQYF.